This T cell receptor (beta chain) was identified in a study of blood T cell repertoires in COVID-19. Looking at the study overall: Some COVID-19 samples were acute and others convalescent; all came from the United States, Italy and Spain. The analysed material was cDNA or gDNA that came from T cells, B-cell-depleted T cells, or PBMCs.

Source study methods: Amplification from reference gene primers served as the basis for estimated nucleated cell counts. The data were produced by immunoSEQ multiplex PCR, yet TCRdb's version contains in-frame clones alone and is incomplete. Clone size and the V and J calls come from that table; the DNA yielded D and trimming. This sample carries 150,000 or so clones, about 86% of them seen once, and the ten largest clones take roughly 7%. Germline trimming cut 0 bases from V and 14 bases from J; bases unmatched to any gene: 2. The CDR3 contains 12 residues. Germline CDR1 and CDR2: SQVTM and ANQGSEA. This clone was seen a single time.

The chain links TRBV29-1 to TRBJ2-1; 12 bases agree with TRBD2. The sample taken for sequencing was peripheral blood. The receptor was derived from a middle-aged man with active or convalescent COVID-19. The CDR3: CSVEDTSGRKFF. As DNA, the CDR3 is TGCAGCGTTGAAGATACTAGCGGGAGGAAGTTCTTC.